This T cell receptor beta chain emerged from a study of T cells in localized non-small cell lung cancer (TCRdb year 2020). Regarding the complete study: The study examined T cell repertoires in a few hundred patients with early-stage NSCLC and compared tumors with uninvolved tumor-adjacent lungs. The cohort consisted of approximately 240 treatment-naive NSCLC patients whose localized lung tumors had been resected. The mean age of the NSCLC patients was about 62 years, with 120 to 150 men and 85 to 110 women. The paper's findings and limits, for the study overall: Since the design was exploratory, TCR variables were selected using unadjusted p-values with no false-discovery rate correction. Because multi-region sequencing of the tumors was not done, intratumor heterogeneity could not be ruled out. A median of 57 of the top 100 tumor clones were detected in paired uninvolved adjacent lung, and 28 of these tumor clones were also found among the top 100 clones of the paired uninvolved adjacent lung. Longer overall survival was associated with higher blood T cell density, whereas shorter survival was associated with higher adjacent-lung clonality. Uninvolved tumor-adjacent lung showed the highest T cell clonality, higher than tumor, which suggests more focused antigenic responses in the adjacent lung.

As to this clone: The antigen it binds to is not known. No much larger clone exists at a distance of one base, and base qualities are not known.

TCR beta CDR3 regions were sequenced from DNA using the immunoSEQ Assay. The original methods were these. T cell density was computed as TCR beta template counts normalized to usable DNA estimated by amplifying housekeeping genes. Richness was estimated using the preseqR package, with extrapolation to 400,000 templates for PBMC samples and to 120,000 templates for tissue samples. Clonality was defined by subtracting Pielou's evenness from one. Tissue-enriched TCRs were identified through differential abundance testing performed on productive amino-acid clonotypes, with a minimum total count of 5 and an alpha of 0.1. The Jaccard Index and the Morisita Overlap Index were used to measure repertoire overlap between compartments. GLIPH clustered TCR beta CDR3s with public tetramer-defined viral CDR3s; viral motifs required at least three viral sequences plus V-gene enrichment. The clones in this table, taken by TCRdb from immuneACCESS, are in-frame only. Not every clone is retained; where verified, under half of the shortfall comes from an unresolved V gene, and the cause of the rest is unknown. V, J and clone size derive from that table, while D and trimming were established from the DNA sequence. Present in this sample are tens of thousands of clones, 85% to 90% of which were seen just once. The leading ten clones occupy 4% to 5% of the sample.

At diagnosis, tumor, uninvolved tumor-adjacent lung and peripheral blood were collected and then preserved as a mix of FFPE and fresh-frozen material. For TCR repertoire profiling, blood samples were analyzed as peripheral blood mononuclear cells. CDR1 SGHRS and CDR2 YFSETQ were looked up in the germline V gene. V trim: 4 bases; J trim: 3 bases; unmatched bases: 10. CDR3 length: 16 amino acids, cysteine to phenylalanine. Left in the record is the CDR3 DNA by itself, 48 bases read in frame from the first base. Sequencing was performed on peripheral blood, taken before any cancer treatment. This receptor was obtained from a woman aged 40-69 years with stage I lung adenocarcinoma. The rearrangement combines TRBV5-1 with TRBJ1-1; the central 9 bases match TRBD1. The CDR3 protein is CASSRGTGMGDTEAFF. DNA sequence: TGCGCCAGCAGCAGAGGGACAGGGATGGGGGACACTGAAGCTTTCTTT.